The 29 T cell receptor beta chains listed next were all sequenced from one sample in a study of cytomegalovirus exposure and HLA in healthy donors. The PCR made use of 60 Vbeta and 13 Jbeta primers. Profiled with immunoSEQ multiplex PCR; TCRdb holds only in-frame clones, not every one. The data hold approximately 100,000 clones, with around two thirds observed a single time. Sequenced material: PBMCs. The receptors shown here come from a man aged 50-59 years in good health and CMV-seropositive.

The chain uses TRBV12-5 and TRBJ1-1; D unclear. Germline V gene data show CDR1 as LGHNT and CDR2 as FRNRAP. Trimming left V 1 base short and J 1 base short, with 10 bases between. The CDR3 is 15 amino acids. The DNA for the CDR3 is TGTGCTAGTGGTTTGGCAACGAGTGGGAACACTGAAGCTTTCTTT. Residues: CASGLATSGNTEAFF.

J is TRBJ2-7 and V is TRBV5-1; D is ambiguous. Between the trimmed V and J ends, which lost 0 bases and 6 bases, there was a span of 10 bases. This CDR3 contains 13 residues. The V gene's germline CDR1 is SGHRS and CDR2 YFSETQ. CDR3 loop: CASSLDLVGEQYF. CDR3 in DNA: TGCGCCAGCAGCTTGGATCTAGTCGGCGAGCAGTACTTC.

This clone was observed a few times. V gene TRBV6-5 combines with J gene TRBJ1-5; TRBD1 might be the D (6 bases). Germline CDR1 is MNHEY and CDR2 is SVGAGI. Trimming stripped 4 bases from V and 9 bases from J, with 10 bases between. The CDR3 loop spans 12 amino acids. This CDR3 reads CASSSGTRPQHF. The CDR3, as DNA: TGTGCCAGCAGTTCGGGGACACGGCCCCAGCATTTT.

The rearrangement links TRBV5-6 to TRBJ2-7; TRBD1 might be the D (6 bases). The CDR3 has 14 amino acids. The V end lost 2 bases, the J end lost 0 bases, and 9 bases lay between the germline ends. Per germline, CDR1 SGHDT and CDR2 YYEEEE. CDR3 protein: CASSFLRGSYEQYF. The DNA of the CDR3 is TGTGCCAGCAGCTTTCTCAGGGGCTCCTACGAGCAGTACTTC. Filled out from reference TRBV5-6 and TRBJ2-7, the complete variable domain reads DAGVTQSPTHLIKTRGQQVTLRCSPKSGHDTVSWYQQALGQGPQFIFQYYEEEERQRGNFPDRFSGHQFPNYSSELNVNALLLGDSALYLCASSFLRGSYEQYFGPGTRLTVT.

V usage is TRBV7-7 and J usage is TRBJ2-1, with 8 positions matching TRBD2. The CDR3 runs to 16 residues. J lost 9 bases, V lost 1 base, and 11 bases had no gene match. Germline assignment: CDR1 SSHAT and CDR2 FNYEAQ (reference sequence). The CDR3 DNA follows: TGTGCCAGCAGCTTAGGGAGCGGGGGCGGTGAGGTTGAGCAGTTCTTC. Residues: CASSLGSGGGEVEQFF. Together with reference TRBV7-7 and TRBJ2-1, the CDR3 gives the full variable domain: GAGVSQSPRYKVTKRGQDVTLRCDPISSHATLYWYQQALGQGPEFLTYFNYEAQPDKSGLPSDRFSAERPEGSISTLTIQRTEQRDSAMYRCASSLGSGGGEVEQFFGPGTRLTVL.

The sample holds one count of this clone. The chain is built from TRBV5-1 and TRBJ1-5, with D unresolved. V was trimmed by 0 bases and J by 4 bases, leaving 8 bases between them. The CDR3 consists of 14 residues. Germline V gives CDR1 SGHRS, CDR2 YFSETQ. CDR3 amino acids: CASSLEGVNQPQHF. Written as DNA, the CDR3 is TGCGCCAGCAGCTTGGAAGGAGTAAATCAGCCCCAGCATTTT.

This clone was picked up one time. This chain uses TRBV5-1 with TRBJ2-7; D gene ambiguous. The ends were cut back, 7 bases at V and 2 bases at J, with 13 bases in the middle. The CDR3 is 13 residues long. CDR1 SGHRS and CDR2 YFSETQ come from the germline V gene. In DNA, the CDR3 is TGCGCCAGCGGGCCCTCAGGAACCTACGAGCAGTACTTC. Its translation is CASGPSGTYEQYF.

Turning to this clone: Other DNA sequences in this sample translate to the same CDR3. This sequence joins TRBV9 and TRBJ1-6, with TRBD1 matching over 7 bases. V gave up 0 bases and J gave up 7 bases; unmatched junction bases: 7. CDR1 and CDR2 (germline): SGDLS, YYNGEE. The CDR3 length is 16 residues. The CDR3 loop is CASSVGGTRGNSPLHF. The CDR3 coding sequence is TGTGCCAGCAGCGTAGGGGGGACCAGGGGGAATTCACCCCTCCACTTT. The full variable domain, rest sourced from reference TRBV9 and TRBJ1-6, is DSGVTQTPKHLITATGQRVTLRCSPRSGDLSVYWYQQSLDQGLQFLIQYYNGEERAKGNILERFSAQQFPDLHSELNLSSLELGDSALYFCASSVGGTRGNSPLHFGNGTRLTVT.

This chain links TRBV6-5 with TRBJ1-4; 8 bases fit TRBD1. The CDR3 has 12 residues. Per germline, CDR1 MNHEY and CDR2 SVGAGI. Trimming cost V 5 bases and J 10 bases; bases outside gene matches: 3. The CDR3 here is CASSETGGKLFF. For the CDR3, the DNA is TGTGCCAGCAGTGAAACAGGGGGAAAACTGTTTTTT.

This clone was seen once. The gene calls are TRBV6-1 and TRBJ2-7; the D gene is possibly TRBD1 (6 bases). Germline CDR1 is MNHNS and CDR2 is SASEGT. This CDR3 is built from 11 residues. V lost 7 bases, J lost 7 bases, and 11 bases lay in between. The CDR3 bases are TGTGCCAGCAATAAAGGGGGAGAGCAGTACTTC. It encodes CASNKGGEQYF.

The chain combines TRBV2 with TRBJ2-1, with 8 nucleotides matching TRBD2. The CDR3 covers 14 residues. V lost 4 bases and J lost 8; bases outside the gene matches: 7. Germline CDR1 is SNHLY and CDR2 is FYNNEI. The CDR3 loop is CASSVSGSRDEQFF. The CDR3 DNA reads TGTGCCAGCAGTGTCAGCGGGAGTAGGGATGAGCAGTTCTTC.

The rearrangement joins TRBV9 to TRBJ2-2, with 9 bases that match TRBD2. This CDR3 is 18 amino acids long. Trimming cost V 2 bases and J 3 bases; bases outside gene matches: 11. Looked up from germline, CDR1 is SGDLS and CDR2 is YYNGEE. CDR3: CASSVGGGGGADTGELFF. The CDR3 nucleotides read TGTGCCAGCAGCGTCGGGGGGGGCGGGGGGGCAGACACCGGGGAGCTGTTTTTT. Variable domain in full (rest from reference TRBV9 and TRBJ2-2): DSGVTQTPKHLITATGQRVTLRCSPRSGDLSVYWYQQSLDQGLQFLIQYYNGEERAKGNILERFSAQQFPDLHSELNLSSLELGDSALYFCASSVGGGGGADTGELFFGEGSRLTVL.

The chain employs TRBV7-3 and TRBJ2-3, with D possibly matching TRBD2 (7 bases). CDR1 is SGHTA and CDR2 is FQGTGA in the germline V gene. This CDR3 is 15 amino acids long. V dropped 5 bases and J dropped 0 bases, with 12 bases sitting between them. CDR3: CASSLRGASTDTQYF. Here the CDR3 DNA reads TGTGCCAGCAGCCTACGGGGGGCTAGCACAGATACGCAGTATTTT. The full variable domain, its missing parts supplied by reference TRBV7-3 and TRBJ2-3, is GAGVSQTPSNKVTEKGKYVELRCDPISGHTALYWYRQSLGQGPEFLIYFQGTGAADDSGLPNDRFFAVRPEGSVSTLKIQRTERGDSAVYLCASSLRGASTDTQYFGPGTRLTVL.

A word on this clone: Other DNA sequences in the sample encode the same CDR3. The genes are TRBV5-1 and TRBJ1-1, with a tentative D call TRBD1 (6 bases). V lost 1 base, J lost 1 base, and 8 bases lay in between. Per germline, CDR1 SGHRS and CDR2 YFSETQ. The CDR3 loop spans 14 amino acids. CDR3 residues: CASSLRGGNTEAFF. The CDR3 DNA reads TGCGCCAGCAGCTTGAGAGGGGGGAACACTGAAGCTTTCTTT.

The V and J genes are TRBV4-1 and TRBJ2-5, with 9 nucleotides matching TRBD2. This CDR3 contains 15 residues. Trimming took 1 base from V and 5 from J; bases not matched to a gene: 5. Germline V gives CDR1 MGHRA, CDR2 YSYEKL. The CDR3, as DNA: TGCGCCAGCAGCCAAGTGGAGCTAGCGGGGGAGACCCAGTACTTC. Its translation is CASSQVELAGETQYF.

The chain is built from TRBV2 and TRBJ2-3, with D possibly matching TRBD1 (6 bases). The CDR3 length is 15 residues. Germline V gene lookup returns CDR1 SNHLY and CDR2 FYNNEI. Trimming removed 1 base at V and 6 bases at J, with 14 bases between. The CDR3: CASSEESRGSDTQYF. The CDR3 DNA reads TGTGCCAGCAGTGAAGAAAGTAGGGGGTCGGATACGCAGTATTTT.

This clone has only a few counts. V gene TRBV2 combines with J gene TRBJ1-2; TRBD1 might be the D (5 bases). V was clipped by 4 bases and J by 3 bases, with 6 bases between them. Germline CDR1 is SNHLY and CDR2 is FYNNEI. The CDR3 covers 12 residues. The CDR3 region is CASSAGYYGYTF. The CDR3 bases are TGTGCCAGCAGTGCAGGGTACTATGGCTACACCTTC.

This clone occurred a few times. V usage is TRBV10-3 and J usage is TRBJ2-1; TRBD1 matches 7 bases. The CDR3 has 17 amino acids. Germline V CDR1 and CDR2: ENHRY, SYGVKD. J was trimmed by 6 bases and V by 5 bases; bases with no gene match: 16. The CDR3 is CAISQNEVLTGLNEQFF. The CDR3 nucleotides read TGTGCCATCAGTCAAAACGAGGTTCTGACAGGGCTCAATGAGCAGTTCTTC.

This clone appeared a single time. The chain links TRBV10-3 to TRBJ1-2; D is undetermined. In germline, CDR1 is ENHRY, CDR2 SYGVKD. V lost 5 bases to trimming and J lost 4 bases, with 14 bases between them. The CDR3 runs 14 residues. CDR3 loop: CAISQDFTLYGYTF. The CDR3 bases are TGTGCCATCAGTCAGGACTTCACTCTCTATGGCTACACCTTC.

The chain is built from TRBV19 and TRBJ2-2; D possibly corresponds to TRBD1 (5 bases). Germline V gene sequence: CDR1 LNHDA, CDR2 SQIVND (reference sequence). V lost 0 bases and J 4 bases, leaving 9 bases between the germline ends. This CDR3 has 15 amino acids. CDR3 sequence reads: CASSIDRVGTGELFF. As DNA, the CDR3 is TGTGCCAGTAGTATAGACAGGGTGGGCACCGGGGAGCTGTTTTTT.

The chain couples TRBV13 to TRBJ2-5, with 7 bases lining up with TRBD2. CDR1 is PRHDT, CDR2 FYEKMQ, per germline (reference sequence). The V segment lost 3 bases and the J segment 5 bases; nucleotides outside the gene matches: 9. The CDR3 loop spans 15 amino acids. The chain's CDR3 is CASSFWSSGTETQYF. Here the CDR3 DNA reads TGTGCCAGCAGCTTCTGGTCGAGCGGGACGGAGACCCAGTACTTC.

This clone was detected a few times. V is TRBV7-9 and J is TRBJ1-1; weak D call: TRBD1 (6 bases). CDR3 length equals 16 residues. The V and J ends lost 1 base and 3 bases respectively, with 15 bases between them. The germline V gene encodes CDR1 SEHNR and CDR2 FQNEAQ (reference sequence). The chain's CDR3 is CASSLGLGQKDTEAFF. CDR3 bases: TGTGCCAGCAGCTTAGGCCTGGGACAAAAGGACACTGAAGCTTTCTTT. Filled out from reference TRBV7-9 and TRBJ1-1, the complete variable domain reads DTGVSQNPRHKITKRGQNVTFRCDPISEHNRLYWYRQTLGQGPEFLTYFQNEAQLEKSRLLSDRFSAERPKGSFSTLEIQRTEQGDSAMYLCASSLGLGQKDTEAFFGQGTRLTVV.

This sequence joins TRBV4-1 and TRBJ1-5; no definite D call. V was pared by 1 base and J by 4 bases, with 8 bases between. There are 14 residues in the CDR3. Germline CDR1 is MGHRA and CDR2 is YSYEKL. The CDR3 region is CASSQGLANQPQHF. CDR3 nucleotide sequence: TGCGCCAGCAGCCAAGGACTGGCGAATCAGCCCCAGCATTTT.

The chain is built from TRBV28 and TRBJ1-6; no clear D gene. Deletions cut 3 bases from V and 0 bases from J, with 6 bases between. The CDR3 covers 15 residues. Per germline, CDR1 MDHEN and CDR2 SYDVKM. CDR3 loop: CASSLSSSYNSPLHF. The CDR3 bases are TGTGCCAGCAGTTTGTCCAGCTCCTATAATTCACCCCTCCACTTT.

This chain joins TRBV2 and TRBJ2-1; D is ambiguous. Deletions cut 10 bases from V and 0 bases from J, with 10 bases between. The CDR3 has 13 residues. Germline assignment: CDR1 SNHLY and CDR2 FYNNEI. The CDR3 is CATSTGSYNEQFF. The CDR3 DNA reads TGTGCCACATCAACTGGCTCCTACAATGAGCAGTTCTTC.

CDR3 in DNA: TGTGCCAGCCGGGACAGGGGTTTGGGCTACACCTTC. Translating gives CASRDRGLGYTF. This chain joins TRBV2 and TRBJ1-2, with 10 bases aligning to TRBD1. The CDR3 totals 12 residues. CDR1 SNHLY and CDR2 FYNNEI come from the germline V gene. The ends lost 8 bases at V and 8 bases at J; junction bases unmatched: 5.

As regards this clone: The sample contains more than one DNA sequence encoding this CDR3. The chain uses TRBV11-2 and TRBJ2-5; possibly TRBD2 for D (6 bases). The CDR3 has 12 residues. Germline V lookup: CDR1 SGHAT, CDR2 FQNNGV. V gave up 3 bases and J gave up 8 bases, with 10 bases separating them. CDR3 residues: CASSLTRETQYF. The CDR3 DNA reads as TGTGCCAGCAGCTTGACTAGAGAAACCCAGTACTTC.

The chain combines TRBV14 with TRBJ1-1; TRBD1 matches 8 bases. This CDR3 contains 16 residues. Germline CDR1 SGHDN, CDR2 FVKESK. The junction had 8 bases not matched to a gene; V was cut back by 1 base and J by 4 bases. CDR3 bases: TGTGCCAGCAGCCAAGTTGATGGCAGGGGGCCCACTGAAGCTTTCTTT. It is translated as CASSQVDGRGPTEAFF.

This clone was seen more than once but under ten times. Written as DNA, the CDR3 is TGCGCCAGCAGCTCCGGGAGGCCGAGCACAGATACGCAGTATTTT. This translates into CASSSGRPSTDTQYF. The gene calls are TRBV5-1 and TRBJ2-3, with TRBD2 matching over 7 bases. Germline-derived CDR1 and CDR2 are SGHRS and YFSETQ. V lost 3 bases to trimming and J lost 0 bases; unmatched junction nucleotides: 4. The CDR3 covers 15 residues.